This T cell receptor beta chain was identified during a study of PD-1 blockade in classical Hodgkin lymphoma. Data came from immunoSEQ multiplex PCR; TCRdb stores just in-frame clones and leaves some out. The data contain under 130,000 clones, approximately 89% of them singletons. This sample's time point: cycle 4 day 1 (C4D1), after 5 to 7 weeks of nivolumab. All the patients suffered relapse after autologous stem cell transplantation, and brentuximab vedotin exposure differed. The CDR3 has 14 amino acids. V lost 7 bases, J lost 3 bases, and 9 bases stayed unmatched. CDR1 is SGHNT and CDR2 is YYREEE in the germline V gene (reference sequence). Findings and limits, study-wide: Repertoires differed for reasons still undefined, possibly disease activity or prior therapy.

A word on this clone: Its antigen is still unknown.

This TCR was sampled from a human donor with classical Hodgkin lymphoma. The gene calls are TRBV5-4 and TRBJ2-7; TRBD2 matches 8 bases. The source material was peripheral blood mononuclear cells (PBMCs), sampled before the fourth cycle of nivolumab. The CDR3 protein is CASSATSEYYEQYF. CDR3 DNA sequence: TGTGCCAGCTCTGCGACTAGCGAGTACTACGAGCAGTACTTC.